This is a list of T cell receptor beta chains from one sample in a study of T cells of healthy individuals. TCRdb ran MiXCR on the 5' RACE reads and lists one entry per CDR3 protein. Among 40,000 to 60,000 distinct CDR3 sequences, roughly 14% were seen once, and the ten largest hold approximately 16%. Every receptor here comes from a human donor in good health. The CDR3 runs from the conserved cysteine through the conserved F or W. D genes are given only for firm matches. Rows may omit the clone size; those that give it use once, few, many or a size class.

D: NA; J: TRBJ2-5; size: few; V: TRBV9; CDR3: CASSARGPGETQYF; DNA: TGTGCCAGCAGCGCCCGGGGGCCCGGGGAGACCCAGTACTTC
D: NA; J: TRBJ2-1; size: NA; V: TRBV29-1; CDR3: CSAGTGAYNEQFF; DNA: TGCAGCGCAGGGACCGGAGCTTACAATGAGCAGTTCTTC
D: NA; J: TRBJ1-5; size: few; V: TRBV7-9; CDR3: CASSLGSGSNQPQHF; DNA: TGTGCCAGCAGCTTAGGCTCGGGGTCAAATCAGCCCCAGCATTTT
D: NA; J: TRBJ2-2; size: NA; V: TRBV24-1; CDR3: CATSDLIGNTGELFF; DNA: TGTGCCACCAGTGATTTGATCGGGAACACCGGGGAGCTGTTTTTT
D: TRBD2; J: TRBJ2-1; size: few; V: TRBV7-9; CDR3: CASSPTAGGSYNEQFF; DNA: TGTGCCAGCAGCCCCACAGCGGGAGGTTCCTACAATGAGCAGTTCTTC
D: NA; J: TRBJ2-3; size: few; V: TRBV25-1; CDR3: CASLSAGMNTQYF; DNA: TGTGCCAGCCTGTCGGCGGGGATGAATACGCAGTATTTT
D: NA; J: TRBJ1-1; size: many; V: TRBV30; CDR3: CAWTKQVNTEAFF; DNA: TGTGCCTGGACCAAACAGGTGAACACTGAAGCTTTCTTT
D: NA; J: TRBJ2-6; size: many; V: TRBV6-2/TRBV6-3; CDR3: CASSYGSGANVLTF; DNA: TGTGCCAGCAGTTACGGCTCTGGGGCCAACGTCCTGACTTTC
D: TRBD2; J: TRBJ2-5; size: many; V: TRBV5-5; CDR3: CASSFLAGGETQYF; DNA: TGTGCCAGCAGCTTTCTAGCGGGAGGCGAGACCCAGTACTTC
D: NA; J: TRBJ1-2; size: many; V: TRBV18; CDR3: CASSPEAGQANYGYTF; DNA: TGTGCCAGCTCACCGGAAGCGGGACAAGCTAACTATGGCTACACCTTC
D: NA; J: TRBJ2-7; size: many; V: TRBV20-1; CDR3: CSPSPQSSYEQYF; DNA: TGCAGTCCTTCCCCCCAAAGCTCCTACGAGCAGTACTTC
D: NA; J: TRBJ2-6; size: many; V: TRBV19; CDR3: CASSPARSPGANVLTF; DNA: TGTGCCAGTAGTCCTGCCAGGAGTCCCGGGGCCAACGTCCTGACTTTC
D: NA; J: TRBJ1-3; size: NA; V: TRBV6-5; CDR3: CASSYGLEGNTIYF; DNA: TGTGCCAGCAGTTACGGGCTCGAAGGGAACACCATATATTTT